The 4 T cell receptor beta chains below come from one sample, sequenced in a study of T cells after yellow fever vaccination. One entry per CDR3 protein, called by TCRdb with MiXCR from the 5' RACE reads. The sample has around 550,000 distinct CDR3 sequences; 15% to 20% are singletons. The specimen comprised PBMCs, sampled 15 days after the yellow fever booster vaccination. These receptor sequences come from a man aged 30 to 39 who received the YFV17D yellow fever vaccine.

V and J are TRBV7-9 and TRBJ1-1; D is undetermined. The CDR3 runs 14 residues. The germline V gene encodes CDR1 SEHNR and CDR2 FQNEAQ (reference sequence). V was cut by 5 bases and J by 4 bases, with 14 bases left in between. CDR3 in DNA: TGTGCCAGCAGCGCCGGCACCAGTCGCACTGAAGCTTTCTTT. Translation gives CASSAGTSRTEAFF.

The chain's CDR3 is CASSYSRTSGRGTDTQYF. In nucleotides, the CDR3 is TGTGCCAGCAGTTACTCCCGGACTAGCGGGAGGGGCACAGATACGCAGTATTTT. The V gene is TRBV6-5, the J gene TRBJ2-3, with 15 bases aligning to TRBD2. V was pared by 0 bases and J by 1 base, with 2 bases of the junction left unmatched. This CDR3 region has 18 residues. Germline CDR1 is MNHEY and CDR2 is SVGAGI.

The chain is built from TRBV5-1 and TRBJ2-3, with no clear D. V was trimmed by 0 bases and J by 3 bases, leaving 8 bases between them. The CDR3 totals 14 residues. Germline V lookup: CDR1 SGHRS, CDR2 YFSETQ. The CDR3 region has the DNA TGCGCCAGCAGCTTGGTTACAGAAACAGATACGCAGTATTTT. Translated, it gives CASSLVTETDTQYF.

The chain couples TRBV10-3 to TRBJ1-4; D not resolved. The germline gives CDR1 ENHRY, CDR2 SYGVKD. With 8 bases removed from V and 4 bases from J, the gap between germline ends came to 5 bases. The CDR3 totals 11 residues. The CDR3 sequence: CAIRNNEKLFF. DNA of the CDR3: TGTGCCATCCGCAATAATGAAAAACTGTTTTTT.